These 10 T cell receptor beta chains share one sample of origin, sequenced in a study of T cell responses to AZD1222 COVID-19 vaccine. This table comes from immunoSEQ multiplex PCR, and its TCRdb copy is limited to in-frame clones, with some not included. The table shows about 150,000 clones, with 88% occurring only once. The sample consisted of peripheral blood, taken on day 0 of AZD1222 vaccination. The receptors were gathered from an adult in good health.

The genes are TRBV6-5 and TRBJ1-2; 12 bases match TRBD1. CDR1 is MNHEY, CDR2 SVGAGI, per germline. The length of the CDR3 is 14 residues. With 7 bases clipped from V and 7 bases from J, the junction kept 7 bases outside the gene matches. This CDR3 reads CASNRDRGPGGYTF. The CDR3 nucleotides are TGTGCCAGCAACCGGGACAGGGGGCCCGGTGGCTACACCTTC.

This clone was detected once. This rearrangement joins TRBV28 to TRBJ1-6, with 7 bases fitting TRBD1. Germline values: CDR1 MDHEN, CDR2 SYDVKM. The junction had 15 bases not matched to a gene; V was cut back by 6 bases and J by 10 bases. The length of the CDR3 is 16 residues. The CDR3 region has the DNA TGTGCCAGCAGAGGGGGTCGGACAGGAGTGGGGTCACCCCTCCACTTT. It specifies CASRGGRTGVGSPLHF.

The count of this clone is one. The chain couples TRBV6-5 to TRBJ1-6; D ambiguous. Germline CDR1 and CDR2: MNHEY and SVGAGI. This CDR3 has 14 amino acids. V lost 6 bases, J lost 7 bases, and 13 bases lay in between. Here the CDR3 DNA reads TGTGCCAGCAGCTGGGGAGGGTCGAATTCACCCCTCCACTTT. This codes for CASSWGGSNSPLHF.

This chain connects TRBV11-2 to TRBJ2-3; D call uncertain. The CDR3 contains 14 residues. Germline-derived CDR1 and CDR2 are SGHAT and FQNNGV. Trimming left V 6 bases short and J 2 bases short, with 12 bases between. Here the CDR3 reads CASRLQEVTDTQYF. The CDR3 DNA reads TGTGCCAGCAGGTTACAAGAAGTCACAGATACGCAGTATTTT.

The V gene is TRBV10-2, the J gene TRBJ2-7, with D hard to call. CDR1 is WSHSY and CDR2 is SAAADI in the germline V gene. Deletions cut 3 bases from V and 8 bases from J, with 17 bases between. The CDR3 length is 14 residues. Here the CDR3 DNA reads TGCGCCAGCAGTGATCTAAGCCTATCGGCGCAGCAGTACTTC. It specifies CASSDLSLSAQQYF.

This chain connects TRBV7-2 to TRBJ2-7; the match to TRBD1 covers 9 bases. V trimming: 2 bases; J trimming: 4 bases; junction bases outside the gene matches: 9. Germline CDR1 SGHTA, CDR2 FQGNSA. This CDR3 is 16 amino acids long. The CDR3 protein is CASSLSLGQGRYEQYF. DNA for the CDR3: TGTGCCAGCAGCTTATCTCTCGGACAGGGGAGATACGAGCAGTACTTC.

The rearrangement uses TRBV7-8 and TRBJ2-3; a possible D gene is TRBD1 (7 bases). Germline values: CDR1 SGHVS, CDR2 FQNEAQ. V was clipped by 3 bases and J by 4 bases, with 20 bases between them. The CDR3 runs to 17 residues. The chain's CDR3 is CASSFLTGRNQADTQYF. CDR3 coding DNA: TGTGCCAGCAGCTTCCTGACAGGGAGGAATCAGGCAGATACGCAGTATTTT.

V usage is TRBV5-1 and J usage is TRBJ2-3; 10 nucleotides agree with TRBD1. Per the germline V gene, CDR1 is SGHRS and CDR2 is YFSETQ. The CDR3 runs to 16 residues. V gave up 2 bases and J gave up 4 bases; unmatched junction bases: 7. The CDR3 loop is CASSLGQGVRADTQYF. CDR3 DNA sequence: TGCGCCAGCAGCTTAGGACAGGGGGTTAGAGCAGATACGCAGTATTTT.

DNA for the CDR3: TGTGCCAGCAGTTTACATGGAATTTATGGCTACACCTTC. Amino acid sequence: CASSLHGIYGYTF. The J gene is TRBJ1-2, the V gene TRBV27; no clear D. Germline V CDR1 and CDR2: MNHEY, SMNVEV (reference sequence). V lost 2 bases to trimming and J lost 5 bases, with 9 bases between them. This CDR3 is 13 amino acids long.

This clone was detected a few times. The J gene is TRBJ1-1, the V gene TRBV2, with 7 nucleotides matching TRBD1. Germline trimming cut 7 bases from V and 2 bases from J; bases unmatched to any gene: 16. This CDR3 is 17 amino acids long. Germline CDR1 reads SNHLY; CDR2 reads FYNNEI. The CDR3 sequence is CASTGTELPGGNTEAFF. CDR3 nucleotides: TGTGCCAGCACCGGGACAGAACTCCCGGGAGGAAACACTGAAGCTTTCTTT.